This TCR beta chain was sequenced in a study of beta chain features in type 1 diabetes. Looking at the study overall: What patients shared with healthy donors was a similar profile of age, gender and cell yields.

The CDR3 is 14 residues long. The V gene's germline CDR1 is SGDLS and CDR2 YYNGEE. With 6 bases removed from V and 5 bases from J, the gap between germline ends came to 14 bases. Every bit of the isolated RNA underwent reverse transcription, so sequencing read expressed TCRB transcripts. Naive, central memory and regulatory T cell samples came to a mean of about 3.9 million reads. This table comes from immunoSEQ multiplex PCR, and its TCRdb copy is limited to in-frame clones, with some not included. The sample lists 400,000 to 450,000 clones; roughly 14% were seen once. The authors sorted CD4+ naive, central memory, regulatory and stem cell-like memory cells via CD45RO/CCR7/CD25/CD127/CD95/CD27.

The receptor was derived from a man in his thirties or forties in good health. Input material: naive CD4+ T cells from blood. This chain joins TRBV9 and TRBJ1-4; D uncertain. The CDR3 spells CASNTGQANEKLFF. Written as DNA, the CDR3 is TGTGCCAGCAACACGGGCCAGGCAAATGAAAAACTGTTTTTT.